A few counts support the clone carrying this T cell receptor (beta chain). Its antigen is undetermined. This specimen comes from a study of cytomegalovirus exposure and HLA in healthy donors. PCR employed 60 Vbeta and 13 Jbeta primers. Assay: immunoSEQ multiplex PCR; the TCRdb copy retains only in-frame clones and omits some. The table lists some 180,000 clones, more than 9.5% of them singletons. Germline V CDR1 and CDR2: MGHRA, YSYEKL. The CDR3 loop spans 16 amino acids. Deletions cut 6 bases from V and 0 bases from J, with 17 bases between. Study results and limitations: The analysis excluded some indistinguishable V segments, including TRBV6-2 and TRBV6-3.

The specimen sequenced was PBMCs. This chain links TRBV4-1 with TRBJ1-1; tentatively, D is TRBD1 (5 bases). This clonotype was sampled from a man aged 45-60 years in good health and CMV-seropositive. CDR3 region: CASSLTGDLMNTEAFF. Here the CDR3 DNA reads TGCGCCAGCAGTCTCACGGGGGATTTGATGAACACTGAAGCTTTCTTT.